One sample yielded the 17 T cell receptor beta chains listed below, sequenced in a study of shared clonotypes between healthy human individuals. Repertoires were generated with immunoSEQ multiplex PCR, while TCRdb's copy carries only in-frame clones and drops some. The data contain approximately 1.4 million clones, 95% to 99% of them seen just once; the ten biggest clones take up about 0.4%. The specimen was naive CD4+ T cells sorted from blood. Subset meaning: CD45RA+ positively selected. The receptors derive from a man aged 25 to 40 in good health.

The chain links TRBV11-2 to TRBJ2-7; D not certain. Trimming left V 2 bases short and J 1 base short, with 12 bases between. The germline V gene encodes CDR1 SGHAT and CDR2 FQNNGV. The CDR3 extends over 15 amino acids. The CDR3 sequence is CASSLKAGPSYEQYF. The CDR3 nucleotides are TGTGCCAGCAGCTTAAAGGCCGGACCTTCCTACGAGCAGTACTTC.

The chain uses TRBV7-9 and TRBJ2-3; D possibly uses TRBD1 or TRBD2 (5 bases each). Germline assignment: CDR1 SEHNR and CDR2 FQNEAQ (reference sequence). Trimming stripped 7 bases from V and 0 bases from J, with 14 bases between. This CDR3 has 15 amino acids. DNA for the CDR3: TGTGCCAGCACCTCGGGGCTAGGGAGCACAGATACGCAGTATTTT. It yields the protein CASTSGLGSTDTQYF.

The chain carries TRBV5-5 and TRBJ2-1; a weak D match, TRBD1 (5 bases). V lost 4 bases and J lost 0, with 11 bases in between. Germline CDR1 is SGHKS and CDR2 is YYEKEE (reference sequence). This CDR3 spans 15 amino acids. CDR3 region: CASSNRLSSYNEQFF. The CDR3 DNA sequence: TGTGCCAGCAGCAACAGGTTAAGCTCCTACAATGAGCAGTTCTTC.

This clone was recorded only once. The gene calls are TRBV11-3 and TRBJ2-7; the D gene is possibly TRBD2 (5 bases). Germline-derived CDR1 and CDR2 are SGHNT and YENEEA. The length of the CDR3 is 15 residues. V shed 5 bases and J shed 4 bases, with 18 bases lying between them. The CDR3 DNA reads TGTGCCAGCAGCCGACTACTAGGCCACGGGTACGAGCAGTACTTC. Residues: CASSRLLGHGYEQYF.

The chain recombines TRBV6-4 with TRBJ2-3; D tentatively reads TRBD1 or TRBD2 (5 bases each). The CDR3 is 14 residues long. The V gene's germline CDR1 is MRHNA and CDR2 SNTAGT. Trimming left V 6 bases short and J 2 bases short, with 12 bases between. Here the CDR3 DNA reads TGTGCCAGCAGGGCCCGGGGCGCCACAGATACGCAGTATTTT. Encoded protein: CASRARGATDTQYF.

The chain couples TRBV29-1 to TRBJ2-1; D possibly corresponds to TRBD2 (5 bases). The ends were cut back, 4 bases at V and 6 bases at J, with 16 bases in the middle. In germline, CDR1 is SQVTM, CDR2 ANQGSEA. This CDR3 region has 14 residues. The CDR3 loop reads CSVARGTRGNEQFF. The CDR3 nucleotides are TGCAGCGTTGCCCGGGGTACTAGAGGCAATGAGCAGTTCTTC.

The chain combines TRBV5-1 with TRBJ2-7; D is perhaps TRBD2 (6 bases). The germline gives CDR1 SGHRS, CDR2 YFSETQ. Trimming shortened V by 0 bases and J by 4 bases, and 14 bases separated the two germline ends. CDR3 size: 15 residues. The DNA for the CDR3 is TGCGCCAGCAGCTTGGTTCCGGGGGAGAAGTACGAGCAGTACTTC. Translated: CASSLVPGEKYEQYF.

J is TRBJ2-1 and V is TRBV7-2; 11 nucleotides match TRBD2. V dropped 4 bases and J dropped 7; count of bases not matched to a gene: 12. CDR1 is SGHTA and CDR2 is FQGNSA in the germline V gene. CDR3 length: 17 amino acids. The CDR3 spells CASSSRARLAGTNEQFF. The CDR3 DNA reads TGTGCCAGCAGCTCGAGGGCCAGACTAGCGGGAACTAATGAGCAGTTCTTC.

This clone came up once. The rearrangement joins TRBV7-3 to TRBJ2-1; 7 nucleotides line up with TRBD1. J gave up 9 bases and V 5 bases, and 13 bases lay outside the gene matches. Per germline, CDR1 SGHTA and CDR2 FQGTGA. The CDR3 runs 15 residues. The CDR3 DNA is TGTGCCAGCAGCATAATACCGACAGGGAAGGGTGAGCAGTTCTTC. Its translation: CASSIIPTGKGEQFF.

J is TRBJ2-7 and V is TRBV9; TRBD1 matches at 9 bases. The junction had 8 bases not matched to a gene; V was cut back by 4 bases and J by 6 bases. The length of the CDR3 is 14 residues. Per the germline V gene, CDR1 is SGDLS and CDR2 is YYNGEE. CDR3 sequence: CASSLDRDRAEQYF. The CDR3 DNA is TGTGCCAGCAGCCTGGACCGGGACAGGGCCGAGCAGTACTTC.

J is TRBJ1-2 and V is TRBV7-2, with 7 bases that match TRBD1. CDR1 is SGHTA, CDR2 FQGNSA, per germline. J gave up 6 bases and V 5 bases, and 6 bases lay outside the gene matches. CDR3 length: 13 residues. DNA for the CDR3: TGTGCCAGCAGCCTCGACAGGGATAATGGCTACACCTTC. Its translation: CASSLDRDNGYTF.

The chain uses TRBV4-1 and TRBJ1-3; TRBD1 aligns across 7 bases. CDR3 length: 21 amino acids. From germline, CDR1 is MGHRA and CDR2 YSYEKL. The V and J ends lost 0 bases and 0 bases, in that order; junction bases with no gene match: 17. In DNA, the CDR3 is TGCGCCAGCAGCCAAGAAGATCAGACAGGGACCCTCGTACTCTCTGGAAACACCATATATTTT. It specifies CASSQEDQTGTLVLSGNTIYF.

With respect to this clone: Other DNA variants within this sample encode the same CDR3. The chain links TRBV10-1 to TRBJ2-7; D remains ambiguous. The CDR3 loop spans 13 amino acids. V lost 0 bases, J lost 2 bases, and 5 bases lay in between. Germline V gene lookup returns CDR1 WNHNN and CDR2 SYGVQD (reference sequence). CDR3 protein: CASSESGTYEQYF. DNA of the CDR3: TGCGCCAGCAGTGAGTCTGGCACCTACGAGCAGTACTTC.

This clone was detected only once. The chain has TRBV5-5 and TRBJ2-2; the match to TRBD1 covers 7 bases. This CDR3 has 15 residues. V dropped 2 bases and J dropped 2; count of bases not matched to a gene: 3. Looked up from germline, CDR1 is SGHKS and CDR2 is YYEKEE (reference sequence). The CDR3 DNA sequence: TGTGCCAGCAGCTTACAGGGGCCCAACACCGGGGAGCTGTTTTTT. Amino acid sequence: CASSLQGPNTGELFF.

This sequence joins TRBV6-4 and TRBJ1-1, with D hard to call. V lost 4 bases and J 6 bases, leaving 12 bases between the germline ends. This CDR3 is built from 13 residues. Germline V gives CDR1 MRHNA, CDR2 SNTAGT. CDR3 sequence: CASSVTSGAEAFF. The CDR3 nucleotides are TGTGCCAGCAGTGTCACCTCTGGGGCTGAAGCTTTCTTT.

This clone has just one count. The rearrangement joins TRBV11-2 to TRBJ1-1; a weak D match, TRBD1 (5 bases). V was shortened by 1 base and J by 11 bases, with 20 bases between the two germline ends. Germline V gene lookup returns CDR1 SGHAT and CDR2 FQNNGV. CDR3 length: 15 residues. This chain's CDR3 is CASSLGRRTGVTAFF. The CDR3 coding sequence is TGTGCCAGCAGCTTAGGGCGAAGAACAGGTGTAACGGCTTTCTTT.

V usage is TRBV28 and J usage is TRBJ2-7, with 10 bases fitting TRBD1. This CDR3 comprises 15 residues. Germline lookup yields CDR1 MDHEN and CDR2 SYDVKM. Trimming at V came to 5 bases and at J to 3 bases, leaving 7 bases not matched to a gene. In DNA form, the CDR3 reads TGTGCCAGCAGTCGGCCGACAGGGGGCGTCTACGAGCAGTACTTC. Its protein product is CASSRPTGGVYEQYF. The variable domain in full, completed from reference TRBV28 and TRBJ2-7, reads DVKVTQSSRYLVKRTGEKVFLECVQDMDHENMFWYRQDPGLGLRLIYFSYDVKMKEKGDIPEGYSVSREKKERFSLILESASTNQTSMYLCASSRPTGGVYEQYFGPGTRLTVT.